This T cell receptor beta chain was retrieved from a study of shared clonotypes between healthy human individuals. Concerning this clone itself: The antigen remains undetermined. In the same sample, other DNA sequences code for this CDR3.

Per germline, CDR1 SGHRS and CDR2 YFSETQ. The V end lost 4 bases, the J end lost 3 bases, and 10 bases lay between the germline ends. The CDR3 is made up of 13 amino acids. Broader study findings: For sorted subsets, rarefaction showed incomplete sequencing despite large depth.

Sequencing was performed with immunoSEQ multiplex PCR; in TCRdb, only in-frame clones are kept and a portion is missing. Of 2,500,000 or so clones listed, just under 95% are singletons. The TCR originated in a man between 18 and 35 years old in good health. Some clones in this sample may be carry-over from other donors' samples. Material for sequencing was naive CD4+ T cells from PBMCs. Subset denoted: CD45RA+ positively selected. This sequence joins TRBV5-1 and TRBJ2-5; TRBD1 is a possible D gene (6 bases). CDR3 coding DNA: TGCGCCAGCAGCCCCGGACAGAAAGAGACCCAGTACTTC. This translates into CASSPGQKETQYF. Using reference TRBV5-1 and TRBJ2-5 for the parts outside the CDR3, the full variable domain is KAGVTQTPRYLIKTRGQQVTLSCSPISGHRSVSWYQQTPGQGLQFLFEYFSETQRNKGNFPGRFSGRQFSNSRSEMNVSTLELGDSALYLCASSPGQKETQYFGPGTRLLVL.